The 23 T cell receptor beta chains reported below all come from one sample, sequenced in a study of T cell repertoires in cytomegalovirus infection. TCRdb independently ran MiXCR on the reads; one entry per CDR3 protein. This sample yields 900,000 to 950,000 distinct CDR3 sequences, of which roughly 30% are seen a single time; roughly 13% belongs to the top ten. These receptors' antigens are unknown. Sequenced material: cultured CD8+ T cells from PBMCs, taken from culture after CMV antigen stimulation. The source of these receptors is a human donor in good health (CMV status not recorded). Some clones in this sample may be carry-over from other donors' samples.

The chain uses TRBV7-8 and TRBJ1-4; D call uncertain. Germline assignment: CDR1 SGHVS and CDR2 FQNEAQ. The CDR3 has 16 residues. V dropped 2 bases and J dropped 4 bases, with 14 bases sitting between them. CDR3 sequence reads: CASSLSRTSFNEKLFF. The CDR3 nucleotides read TGTGCCAGCAGCTTATCACGGACGAGCTTTAATGAAAAACTGTTTTTT.

CDR3 region: CASSLRDGEFYEQYF. DNA of the CDR3: TGTGCCAGCAGCTTGAGGGACGGGGAATTCTACGAGCAGTACTTC. The chain employs TRBV5-6 and TRBJ2-7; D possibly matches TRBD1 or TRBD2 (5 bases each). V was pared by 1 base and J by 3 bases, with 14 bases between. The CDR3 contains 15 residues. Per the germline V gene, CDR1 is SGHDT and CDR2 is YYEEEE.

The chain employs TRBV7-6 and TRBJ2-7, with D possibly being TRBD1 (6 bases). CDR1 and CDR2 from the germline V gene are SGHVS and FNYEAQ. Trimming left V 3 bases short and J 6 bases short, with 12 bases between. This CDR3 is built from 13 residues. The CDR3 DNA sequence: TGTGCCAGCAGCTTTGGGGGCTCGGGCGAGCAGTACGTC. It translates to CASSFGGSGEQYV.

The V call is TRBV6-2 or TRBV6-3, the J call TRBJ1-1, with D hard to call. This CDR3 region has 14 residues. V gave up 5 bases and J gave up 7 bases, with 17 bases separating them. Per germline, CDR1 MNHEY and CDR2 SVGEGT. CDR3 coding DNA: TGTGCCAGCAGTCCCTCCCTGACCGGGAATGAAGCTTTCTTT. Translated, it gives CASSPSLTGNEAFF.

This clonotype was seen a handful of times. The chain's CDR3 is CASGGGGTNEQFF. The CDR3 nucleotides are TGTGCCAGCGGAGGGGGGGGGACGAATGAGCAGTTCTTC. This chain uses TRBV7-9 with TRBJ2-1, with a weak D call TRBD2 (7 bases). Germline V gives CDR1 SEHNR, CDR2 FQNEAQ (reference sequence). The CDR3 covers 13 residues. The germline V and J ends were trimmed by 8 bases and 7 bases, with 15 bases remaining between them. Based on the CDR3 plus reference TRBV7-9 and TRBJ2-1, the full variable domain is DTGVSQNPRHKITKRGQNVTFRCDPISEHNRLYWYRQTLGQGPEFLTYFQNEAQLEKSRLLSDRFSAERPKGSFSTLEIQRTEQGDSAMYLCASGGGGTNEQFFGPGTRLTVL.

This clonotype was seen more than once but under ten times. The chain uses TRBV6-2 or TRBV6-3 and TRBJ2-7; 10 bases fit TRBD1. This CDR3 comprises 14 residues. Per germline, CDR1 MNHEY and CDR2 SVGEGT. The trim removed 5 bases at V and 2 bases at J, leaving 3 bases unmatched. CDR3 in amino acids: CASSGQGGPYEQYF. The CDR3 DNA sequence: TGTGCCAGCAGTGGACAGGGGGGCCCCTACGAGCAGTACTTC.

The chain combines TRBV4-2 with TRBJ1-1; D unclear. The CDR3 consists of 14 residues. Trimming removed 1 base at V and 1 base at J, with 7 bases between. CDR1 LGHNA and CDR2 YNFKEQ come from the germline V gene. The CDR3 DNA reads as TGTGCCAGCAGCCAAGGTCTGCAGAACACTGAAGCTTTCTTT. Amino acid sequence: CASSQGLQNTEAFF.

This clonotype has only a few counts. The chain uses TRBV5-4 and TRBJ2-5; 8 bases align to TRBD2. The CDR3 is 15 residues long. The J segment lost 4 bases and the V segment lost 0 bases, leaving 5 bases of the junction unmatched. Germline CDR1 and CDR2: SGHNT and YYREEE (reference sequence). The CDR3 is CASSLGSGAAETQYF. The CDR3 DNA follows: TGTGCCAGCAGCTTGGGTAGCGGGGCGGCAGAGACCCAGTACTTC.

In its sample, this clonotype was seen many times. V gene TRBV7-6 combines with J gene TRBJ1-6; 10 bases match TRBD1. V was pared by 4 bases and J by 7 bases, with 7 bases of the junction left unmatched. The CDR3 consists of 16 residues. CDR1 and CDR2 (germline): SGHVS, FNYEAQ. In DNA form, the CDR3 reads TGTGCCAGCAGCTCGCCGGGACAGGGGTTCAATTCACCCCTCCACTTT. It encodes CASSSPGQGFNSPLHF.

This clonotype was observed a few times. This chain links TRBV12-3 or TRBV12-4 with TRBJ1-2, with TRBD1 matching over 9 bases. V trimming: 2 bases; J trimming: 3 bases; junction bases outside the gene matches: 7. This CDR3 region has 16 residues. CDR3 DNA: TGTGCCAGCAGTTTACCCCCTGGACAGGGGCACTATGGCTACACCTTC. Translating it yields CASSLPPGQGHYGYTF.

This clonotype appeared a few times. The genes are TRBV4-1 and TRBJ2-1; no firm D call. Germline CDR1 is MGHRA and CDR2 is YSYEKL. The length of the CDR3 is 14 residues. The V end was cut by 2 bases, the J end by 8 bases, with 13 bases between. CDR3 loop: CASSQYLGVHEQFF. The CDR3 bases are TGCGCCAGCAGCCAATATTTAGGCGTCCATGAGCAGTTCTTC.

This chain connects TRBV27 to TRBJ2-1; no reliable D call. The V and J ends lost 5 bases and 6 bases respectively, with 17 bases between them. The CDR3 has 15 residues. Germline V gene sequence: CDR1 MNHEY, CDR2 SMNVEV (reference sequence). The CDR3 is CASSLSDGFPNEQFF. As DNA, the CDR3 is TGTGCCAGCAGTCTTTCGGACGGTTTCCCCAATGAGCAGTTCTTC.

The rearrangement links TRBV5-4 to TRBJ2-5; no clear D. The CDR3 contains 13 residues. Trimming stripped 3 bases from V and 4 bases from J, with 10 bases between. Germline CDR1 reads SGHNT; CDR2 reads YYREEE (reference sequence). In DNA form, the CDR3 reads TGTGCCAGCAGCTCCCCATCCGGAGAGACCCAGTACTTC. It specifies CASSSPSGETQYF.

V and J are TRBV7-9 and TRBJ2-3; TRBD2 aligns across 9 bases. Trimming at V came to 5 bases and at J to 8 bases, leaving 14 bases not matched to a gene. From germline, CDR1 is SEHNR and CDR2 FQNEAQ (reference sequence). The length of the CDR3 is 16 residues. The DNA for the CDR3 is TGTGCCAGCAGCCCCTCCGTCGCGGGGGGGCTTAGTACGCAGTATTTT. Its protein product is CASSPSVAGGLSTQYF.

This clonotype was seen only a few times. This rearrangement joins TRBV19 to TRBJ1-2; tentative D call: TRBD1 (6 bases). Between the trimmed V and J ends, which lost 7 bases and 8 bases, there was a span of 14 bases. Germline loops: CDR1 LNHDA, CDR2 SQIVND (reference sequence). The CDR3 has 12 residues. The CDR3: CASTGQMRGYTF. CDR3 in DNA: TGTGCCAGTACCGGACAGATGCGGGGCTACACCTTC.

This chain joins TRBV10-3 and TRBJ2-1; 9 nucleotides align to TRBD1. Germline CDR1 ENHRY, CDR2 SYGVKD. The V gene end was trimmed by 4 bases and the J gene end by 7 bases; junction bases not matched to a gene: 5. The length of the CDR3 is 14 residues. CDR3 protein: CAISAGTGMNEQFF. The CDR3, as DNA: TGTGCCATCAGTGCTGGGACAGGGATGAATGAGCAGTTCTTC.

The chain uses TRBV4-3 and TRBJ2-3, with 11 bases that match TRBD2. Germline-derived CDR1 and CDR2 are LGHNA and YSLEER. The CDR3 sequence is 17 residues long. Trimming removed 1 base from V and 6 bases from J; junction bases left unmatched: 9. This CDR3 reads CASSQVAGGPLPDTQYF. For the CDR3, the DNA is TGCGCCAGCAGCCAAGTAGCGGGGGGGCCTCTTCCGGATACGCAGTATTTT.

This clonotype has at least ten counts. The chain has TRBV12-5 and TRBJ1-1; no reliable D call. The germline V gene has CDR1 LGHNT and CDR2 FRNRAP. V lost 6 bases, J lost 8 bases, and 28 bases lay in between. The CDR3 spans 17 residues. For the CDR3, the DNA is TGTGCTAGTGGCCCATCTAAGGGTTCACAAGGCCCCGGGGAAGCTTTCTTT. Amino acids: CASGPSKGSQGPGEAFF.

V usage is TRBV4-1 and J usage is TRBJ2-3, with 11 bases lining up with TRBD2. V was clipped by 3 bases and J by 8 bases; unmatched bases: 10. Germline V lookup: CDR1 MGHRA, CDR2 YSYEKL. The CDR3 runs 16 residues. The CDR3 reads CASSQASGGHGSTQYF. The DNA of the CDR3 is TGCGCCAGCAGCCAGGCTAGCGGGGGGCACGGGAGTACGCAGTATTTT.

The V and J genes are TRBV6-1 and TRBJ2-3; 16 bases agree with TRBD2. Germline V CDR1 and CDR2: MNHNS, SASEGT. V shed 5 bases and J 3 bases; nucleotides not matched to a gene: 5. The CDR3 totals 17 residues. Here the CDR3 DNA reads TGTGCCAGCAGTTACGGGACTAGCGGGGGGGCAACAGATACGCAGTATTTT. Protein sequence: CASSYGTSGGATDTQYF.

The rearrangement uses TRBV2 and TRBJ1-4; D is undetermined. Deletions cut 0 bases from V and 10 bases from J, with 9 bases between. Germline CDR1 and CDR2: SNHLY and FYNNEI. The CDR3 spans 13 residues. The CDR3 protein is CASSEALRGKLFF. The CDR3, as DNA: TGTGCCAGCAGTGAAGCGCTTCGGGGAAAACTGTTTTTT.

The chain links TRBV7-9 to TRBJ1-5; D not resolved. V gave up 1 base and J gave up 2 bases, with 9 bases separating them. Germline-derived CDR1 and CDR2 are SEHNR and FQNEAQ (reference sequence). The CDR3 contains 15 residues. In DNA, the CDR3 is TGTGCCAGCAGCTTAGGAGGCCCAGGCAATCAGCCCCAGCATTTT. Residues: CASSLGGPGNQPQHF.

The table lists this clonotype with many counts. The chain is built from TRBV12-3 or TRBV12-4 and TRBJ2-5; D remains ambiguous. CDR3 length: 13 amino acids. Trimming shortened V by 5 bases and J by 5 bases, and 12 bases separated the two germline ends. The CDR3: CASSPLYWETQYF. CDR3 coding DNA: TGTGCCAGCAGTCCTTTATATTGGGAGACCCAGTACTTC.